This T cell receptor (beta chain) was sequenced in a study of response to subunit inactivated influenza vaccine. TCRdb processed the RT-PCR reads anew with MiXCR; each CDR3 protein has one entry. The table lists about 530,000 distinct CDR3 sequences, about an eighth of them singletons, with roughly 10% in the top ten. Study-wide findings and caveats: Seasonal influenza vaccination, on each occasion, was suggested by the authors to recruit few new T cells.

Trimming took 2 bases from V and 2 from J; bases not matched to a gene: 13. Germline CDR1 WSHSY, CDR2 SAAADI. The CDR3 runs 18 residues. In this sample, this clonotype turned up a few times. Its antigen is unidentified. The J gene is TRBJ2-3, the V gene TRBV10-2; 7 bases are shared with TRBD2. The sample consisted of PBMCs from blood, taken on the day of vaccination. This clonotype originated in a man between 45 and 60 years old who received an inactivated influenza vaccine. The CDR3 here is CASSELFLLAEPTDTQYF. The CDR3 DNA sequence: TGCGCCAGCAGTGAGCTCTTCCTGCTAGCGGAGCCCACAGATACGCAGTATTTT.